This T cell receptor (beta chain) was captured in a study of blood T cell repertoires in COVID-19. Study in general: Specimens from acute and convalescent COVID-19 originated in the United States, Italy and Spain.

Trimming took 5 bases from V and 6 from J; bases not matched to a gene: 7. Germline V gives CDR1 SGHAT, CDR2 FQNNGV. This CDR3 has 15 residues. As originally analysed: Cell counts per sample came from amplifying reference gene primers. TCRdb's copy holds only in-frame clones and misses some; the assay was immunoSEQ multiplex PCR. D and trimming come from the DNA, and the V and J calls and clone size come from that table. The sample yields 250,000 to 350,000 clones, around 89% seen once. This TCR came from a man in his thirties or forties with acute or convalescent COVID-19. The V and J genes are TRBV11-2 and TRBJ1-5; 10 bases align to TRBD1. Sequenced: peripheral blood. CDR3 DNA sequence: TGTGCCAGCAGCCCCGACAGGGGGCGCAGTCAGCCCCAGCATTTT. It yields the protein CASSPDRGRSQPQHF.